This is a list of T cell receptor beta chains from one sample in a study of T-cell memory formation after mild COVID-19. One entry per CDR3 protein, called by TCRdb with MiXCR from the 5' RACE reads. The table shows 350,000 or so distinct CDR3 sequences, with 20% to 25% occurring only once. Material for sequencing was PBMCs or a T cell subset sorted from them (not recorded which). The receptors here all came from a man between 18 and 35 years old who had mild COVID-19 (a few samples of this study predate the infection). Cell type and time point are not known. Both conserved end residues are part of each CDR3. A D gene is named only where the DNA matches it firmly. Clone size is given for some rows only: seen once, a few or many times, or a class if the clone is expanded.

size: NA
V: TRBV5-1
D: NA
J: TRBJ2-5
DNA: TGCGCCAGCAGCCGGACAGATCTAAAAGAGACCCAGTACTTC
CDR3: CASSRTDLKETQYF

size: few
V: TRBV12-3/TRBV12-4
D: NA
J: TRBJ1-2
DNA: TGTGCCAGCAGTGGGCCCGTCTTC
CDR3: CASSGPVF

size: NA
V: TRBV29-1
D: NA
J: TRBJ2-5
DNA: TGCAGCGTTGGAGGTGGGGGGTCCCAAGAGACCCAGTACTTC
CDR3: CSVGGGGSQETQYF

size: NA
V: TRBV5-1
D: NA
J: TRBJ2-2
DNA: TGCGCCAGCAGTCCCAGCATGGTTAACACCGGGGAGCTGTTTTTT
CDR3: CASSPSMVNTGELFF

size: few
V: TRBV7-3
D: NA
J: TRBJ2-1
DNA: TGTGCCAGCAGCTTGCTAGCCGGGCCTCCCGCGGGCAATGAGCAGTTCTTC
CDR3: CASSLLAGPPAGNEQFF

size: NA
V: TRBV25-1
D: NA
J: TRBJ2-4
DNA: TGTGCCAGCAGTGATCCCGGCTCACGGGGCATTCAGTACTTC
CDR3: CASSDPGSRGIQYF

size: few
V: TRBV6-5
D: NA
J: TRBJ1-2
DNA: TGTGCCAGCAGCCGGACGGAGGTAGCGTTGACTGGCTACACCTTC
CDR3: CASSRTEVALTGYTF

size: NA
V: TRBV5-4
D: NA
J: TRBJ2-1
DNA: TGTGCCAGCAGCACGGACTTGTCGCAGTTCTTC
CDR3: CASSTDLSQFF

size: once
V: TRBV5-1
D: TRBD1
J: TRBJ1-1
DNA: TGCGCCAGCAGCTTTAGTCCCGGGACAGGGACGAACACTGAAGCTTTCTTT
CDR3: CASSFSPGTGTNTEAFF

size: NA
V: TRBV19
D: NA
J: TRBJ1-1
DNA: TGTGCCAGTACCCTACAGAGGGGCACTGAAGCTTTCTTT
CDR3: CASTLQRGTEAFF

size: few
V: TRBV12-3/TRBV12-4
D: TRBD1
J: TRBJ1-1
DNA: TGTGCCAGCAGTTTAGAGGAATACAGGGGGGAGACTGAAGCTTTCTTT
CDR3: CASSLEEYRGETEAFF

size: NA
V: TRBV10-3
D: NA
J: TRBJ1-5
DNA: TGTGCCATCAGTGAGTCGATGGTGCCCGGGGCTAGCAATCAGCCCCAGCATTTT
CDR3: CAISESMVPGASNQPQHF

size: few
V: TRBV7-3
D: NA
J: TRBJ1-1
DNA: TGTGCCAGCAGCCCCCTCGGCATAGACACTGAAGCTTTCTTT
CDR3: CASSPLGIDTEAFF

size: NA
V: TRBV6-6
D: NA
J: TRBJ1-2
DNA: TGTGCCAGCAGCTCCTCTGGGGTTCGACCACAAGCTAACTATGGCTACACCTTC
CDR3: CASSSSGVRPQANYGYTF

size: few
V: TRBV20-1
D: NA
J: TRBJ1-4
DNA: TGCAGTGCTAGAGCACCCGGCAGGGGACGGACTAATGAAAAACTGTTTTTT
CDR3: CSARAPGRGRTNEKLFF

size: many
V: TRBV6-1
D: NA
J: TRBJ1-1
DNA: TGTGCCACCCAAACAGGGCCGGACACTGAAGCTTTCTTT
CDR3: CATQTGPDTEAFF

size: few
V: TRBV21-1
D: NA
J: TRBJ2-7
DNA: TGTGCCAGCATCGCCCCGGGCGCCTCCTACGAGCAGTACTTC
CDR3: CASIAPGASYEQYF

size: few
V: TRBV24-1
D: TRBD1
J: TRBJ2-5
DNA: TGTGCCACCAGTGGACAGGGGAGCCAGTACTTC
CDR3: CATSGQGSQYF

size: many
V: TRBV29-1
D: TRBD1
J: TRBJ2-2
DNA: TGCAGCGTTGACCTCGGACAGGGGAACACCGGGGAGCTGTTTTTT
CDR3: CSVDLGQGNTGELFF

size: few
V: TRBV7-2
D: TRBD2
J: TRBJ2-2
DNA: TGTGCCAGCACCCCCCTGGGGCTAGCGGAACCCGGGGAGCTGTTTTTT
CDR3: CASTPLGLAEPGELFF

size: NA
V: TRBV4-2
D: TRBD2
J: TRBJ2-1
DNA: TGTGCCAGCAGCCATGGACTAGCGGGGGTAAATGAGCAGTTCTTC
CDR3: CASSHGLAGVNEQFF

size: few
V: TRBV5-4
D: NA
J: TRBJ2-2
DNA: TGTGCCAGCACCCCGGGACAGAACACCGGGGAGCTGTTTTTT
CDR3: CASTPGQNTGELFF

size: NA
V: TRBV18
D: TRBD1
J: TRBJ2-7
DNA: TGTGCCAGCTCACTCCTTGACAGGGGCGAGCAGTACTTC
CDR3: CASSLLDRGEQYF

size: NA
V: TRBV7-8
D: NA
J: TRBJ1-6
DNA: TGTGCCAGCAGCTTAGGCTCCTGGTCACCCCTCCACTTT
CDR3: CASSLGSWSPLHF

size: many
V: TRBV7-9
D: NA
J: TRBJ1-1
DNA: TGTGCCAGCAGCTTAAACAGGGTAGAAGCTTTCTTT
CDR3: CASSLNRVEAFF

size: NA
V: TRBV4-2
D: TRBD2
J: TRBJ2-6
DNA: TGTGCCAGCAGCTCCGGGACTAGCGTCTCCGGGGCCAACGTCCTGACTTTC
CDR3: CASSSGTSVSGANVLTF

size: few
V: TRBV27
D: NA
J: TRBJ1-1
DNA: TGTGCCAGCCGCTACTATCAGGGAACTGAAGCTTTCTTT
CDR3: CASRYYQGTEAFF

size: NA
V: TRBV10-3
D: TRBD1
J: TRBJ2-3
DNA: TGTGCCACCGGAACAGGGGAAGCAGATACGCAGTATTTT
CDR3: CATGTGEADTQYF

size: NA
V: TRBV3-1
D: NA
J: TRBJ1-2
DNA: TGTGCCAGCAGCCAAGATTCGGGGGAGGGCTATGGCTACACCTTC
CDR3: CASSQDSGEGYGYTF

size: few
V: TRBV10-3
D: NA
J: TRBJ1-3
DNA: TGTGCCATCAGCTTGGACTCTGGAAACACCATATATTTT
CDR3: CAISLDSGNTIYF

size: NA
V: TRBV7-9
D: TRBD1
J: TRBJ1-5
DNA: TGTGCCAGCAGCCTAGATGCCGGGACAGAGAATCAGCCCCAGCATTTT
CDR3: CASSLDAGTENQPQHF

size: few
V: TRBV12-3/TRBV12-4
D: NA
J: TRBJ2-1
DNA: TGTGCCAGCAGTCCCATAACTAGCTCCTACAATGAGCAGTTCTTC
CDR3: CASSPITSSYNEQFF

size: NA
V: TRBV7-2
D: NA
J: TRBJ2-1
DNA: TGTGCCAGCAGCAAACACCCAACAGGGAGCTCCTACAATGAGCAGTTCTTC
CDR3: CASSKHPTGSSYNEQFF

size: few
V: TRBV20-1
D: NA
J: TRBJ2-3
DNA: TGCAGTGCTAGAATCGAGGGTAGCACAGATACGCAGTATTTT
CDR3: CSARIEGSTDTQYF

size: NA
V: TRBV7-9
D: NA
J: TRBJ1-1
DNA: TGTGCCAGCACCCTAGACGGACCGAACACTGAAGCTTTCTTT
CDR3: CASTLDGPNTEAFF

size: NA
V: TRBV14
D: NA
J: TRBJ1-1
DNA: TGTGCCAGCAGCCAAGGGGACCCGGGCACTGAAGCTTTCTTT
CDR3: CASSQGDPGTEAFF

size: NA
V: TRBV20-1
D: NA
J: TRBJ1-4
DNA: TGCAGCTTCCGTCAGGGATGGGGTGAAAAACTGTTTTTT
CDR3: CSFRQGWGEKLFF

size: NA
V: TRBV12-3/TRBV12-4
D: TRBD2
J: TRBJ2-1
DNA: TGTGCCAGCAGTTGGTTGGGGGGGATTGAGCAGTTCTTC
CDR3: CASSWLGGIEQFF

size: NA
V: TRBV4-1
D: NA
J: TRBJ1-1
DNA: TGCGCCAGCAGCCAAGATCAGGTCAAGAACACTGAAGCTTTCTTT
CDR3: CASSQDQVKNTEAFF

size: NA
V: TRBV4-1
D: NA
J: TRBJ2-3
DNA: TGCGCCAGCAGCCCCCTAGGGATTGACACAGATACGCAGTATTTT
CDR3: CASSPLGIDTDTQYF

size: NA
V: TRBV19
D: NA
J: TRBJ1-5
DNA: TGTGCCAGTAGTATAGGGGGTTATCTAACGAATCAGCCCCAGCATTTT
CDR3: CASSIGGYLTNQPQHF

size: NA
V: TRBV3-1
D: NA
J: TRBJ1-6
DNA: TGTGCCAGCAGCCAAGTGCGCCAGGCCCACCGGGGTAATTCACCCCTCCACTTT
CDR3: CASSQVRQAHRGNSPLHF

size: many
V: TRBV5-1
D: TRBD1
J: TRBJ1-1
DNA: TGCGCCAGCAGCTTAGGGGGCTTGGAGACTGAAGCTTTCTTT
CDR3: CASSLGGLETEAFF

size: NA
V: TRBV12-3/TRBV12-4
D: NA
J: TRBJ1-3
DNA: TGTGCCAGCACCCCCCTGGGAATTTCTGGAAACACCATATATTTT
CDR3: CASTPLGISGNTIYF

size: few
V: TRBV5-6
D: TRBD1
J: TRBJ2-1
DNA: TGTGCCAACCACAGGGGGAATGAGCAGTTCTTC
CDR3: CANHRGNEQFF

size: many
V: TRBV7-2
D: NA
J: TRBJ2-3
DNA: TGTGCCAGCAGCTTGGATCAGGGTCTTTATACGCAGTATTTT
CDR3: CASSLDQGLYTQYF

size: NA
V: TRBV28
D: NA
J: TRBJ2-4
DNA: TGTGCCAGCAGTTTAGGGAATGTTCAGTACTTC
CDR3: CASSLGNVQYF

size: few
V: TRBV12-3/TRBV12-4
D: NA
J: TRBJ1-6
DNA: TGTGCCAGCAGTTCAAGCTCCTATAATTCACCCCTCCACTTT
CDR3: CASSSSSYNSPLHF